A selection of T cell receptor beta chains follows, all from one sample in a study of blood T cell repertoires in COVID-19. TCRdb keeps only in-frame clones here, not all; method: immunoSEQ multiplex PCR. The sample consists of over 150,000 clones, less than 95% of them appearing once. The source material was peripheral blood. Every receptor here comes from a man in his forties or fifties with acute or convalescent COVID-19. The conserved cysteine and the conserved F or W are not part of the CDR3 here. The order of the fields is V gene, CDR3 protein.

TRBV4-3	ASSLTGAGNTIY
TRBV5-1	ASSLVAGNTEAF
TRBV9	ASSASSKGFRDRGETQY
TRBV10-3	AIRGTGNSPLH
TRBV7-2	ASSLALEAGSYNEQF
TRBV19	ASSLRQGWSGELF
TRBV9	ASSVGGDGEAF
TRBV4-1	ASSREDYLETEQY
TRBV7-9	ASTKLGGGIRGYT
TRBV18	ASSLRRGNTEAF